Given below is one TCR beta chain in context. The sample originates from a study of CD8 T cells in Susac syndrome. V was clipped by 2 bases and J by 5 bases, with 11 bases between them. The CDR3 totals 13 residues. From germline, CDR1 is SGHRS and CDR2 YFSETQ. Random hexamers served to reverse transcribe roughly 0.45 to 1 ug RNA. TCRdb redid the calling of the immunoSEQ multiplex PCR reads with MiXCR, one entry per CDR3 protein. The sample yields about 140,000 distinct CDR3 sequences, nearly 95% seen once. The receptor's source is a human donor in good health. The J gene is TRBJ2-7, the V gene TRBV5-1; D perhaps matches TRBD2 (6 bases). Sequencing input: CD8+ T cells from PBMCs. CDR3: CASSLNSGDEQYF. The DNA of the CDR3 is TGCGCCAGCAGCTTAAATAGCGGAGACGAGCAGTACTTC.